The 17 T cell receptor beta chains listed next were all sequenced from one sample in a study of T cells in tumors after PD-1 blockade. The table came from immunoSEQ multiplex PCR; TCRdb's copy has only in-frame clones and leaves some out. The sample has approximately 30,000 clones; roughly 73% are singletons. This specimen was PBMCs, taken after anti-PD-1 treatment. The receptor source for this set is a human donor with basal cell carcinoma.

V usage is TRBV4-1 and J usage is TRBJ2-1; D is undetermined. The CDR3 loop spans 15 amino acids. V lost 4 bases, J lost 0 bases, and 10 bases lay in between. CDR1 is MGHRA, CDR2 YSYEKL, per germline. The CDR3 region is CASSLLQTSYNEQFF. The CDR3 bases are TGCGCCAGCAGCCTCCTGCAGACCTCCTACAATGAGCAGTTCTTC.

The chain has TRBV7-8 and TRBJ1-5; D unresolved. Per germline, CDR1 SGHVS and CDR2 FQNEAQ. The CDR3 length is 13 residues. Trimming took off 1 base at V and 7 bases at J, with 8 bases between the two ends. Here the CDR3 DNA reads TGTGCCAGCAGCTTAGTGGCCAAACAGCCCCAGCATTTT. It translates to CASSLVAKQPQHF.

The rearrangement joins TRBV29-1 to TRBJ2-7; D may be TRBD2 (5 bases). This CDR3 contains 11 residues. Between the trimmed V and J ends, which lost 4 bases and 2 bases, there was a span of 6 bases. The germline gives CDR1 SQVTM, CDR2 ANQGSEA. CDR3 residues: CSVGEPYEQYF. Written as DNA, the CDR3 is TGCAGCGTTGGGGAGCCCTACGAGCAGTACTTC.

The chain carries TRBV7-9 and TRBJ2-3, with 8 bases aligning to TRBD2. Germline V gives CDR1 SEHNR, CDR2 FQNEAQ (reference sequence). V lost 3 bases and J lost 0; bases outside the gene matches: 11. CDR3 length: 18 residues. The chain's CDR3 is CASSFSGAMTSSTDTQYF. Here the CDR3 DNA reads TGTGCCAGCAGCTTTAGCGGGGCCATGACCTCTAGCACAGATACGCAGTATTTT.

The CDR3 coding sequence is TGTGCCAGCAGCCTTGAAAGGGGTATCAATCAGCCCCAGCATTTT. Translated: CASSLERGINQPQHF. This chain links TRBV6-5 with TRBJ1-5; the D gene is possibly TRBD1 (5 bases). V lost 6 bases and J lost 3, with 15 bases in between. Germline V gene sequence: CDR1 MNHEY, CDR2 SVGAGI. This CDR3 is 15 amino acids long.

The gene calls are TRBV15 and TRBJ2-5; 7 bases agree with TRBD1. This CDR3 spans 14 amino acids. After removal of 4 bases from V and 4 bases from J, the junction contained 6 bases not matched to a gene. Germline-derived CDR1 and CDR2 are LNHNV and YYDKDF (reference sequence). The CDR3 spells CATSKTDRAETQYF. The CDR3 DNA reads TGTGCCACCAGCAAAACAGACAGGGCAGAGACCCAGTACTTC.

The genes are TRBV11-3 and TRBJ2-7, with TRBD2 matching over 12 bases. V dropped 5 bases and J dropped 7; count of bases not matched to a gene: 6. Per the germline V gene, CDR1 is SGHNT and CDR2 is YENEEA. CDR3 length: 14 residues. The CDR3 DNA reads TGTGCCAGCAGCCGACTAGCGGGGGTTGCGGAGCAGTACTTC. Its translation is CASSRLAGVAEQYF.

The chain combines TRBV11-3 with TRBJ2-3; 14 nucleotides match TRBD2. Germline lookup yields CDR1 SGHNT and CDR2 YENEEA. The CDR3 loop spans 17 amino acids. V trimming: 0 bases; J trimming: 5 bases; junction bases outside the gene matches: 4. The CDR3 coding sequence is TGTGCCAGCAGCTTAGACCCAGGGACTAGCGGGGGAGATACGCAGTATTTT. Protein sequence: CASSLDPGTSGGDTQYF.

The CDR3 here is CASNDPRGTDTQYF. Here the CDR3 DNA reads TGCGCCAGCAACGACCCTCGGGGCACAGATACGCAGTATTTT. This chain joins TRBV5-1 and TRBJ2-3; no definite D call. Germline lookup yields CDR1 SGHRS and CDR2 YFSETQ. This CDR3 comprises 14 residues. The V end was cut by 6 bases, the J end by 1 base, with 12 bases between.

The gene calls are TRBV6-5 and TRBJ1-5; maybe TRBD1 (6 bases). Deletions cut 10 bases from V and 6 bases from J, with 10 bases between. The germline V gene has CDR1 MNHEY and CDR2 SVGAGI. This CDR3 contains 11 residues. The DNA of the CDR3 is TGTGCCACCAGAGGGGGTCAGCCCCAGCATTTT. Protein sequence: CATRGGQPQHF.

DNA for the CDR3: TGCGCCAGCAGCCCCTGGGGGACTAGCGGGTCCTACGAGCAGTACTTC. It yields the protein CASSPWGTSGSYEQYF. This chain links TRBV4-3 with TRBJ2-7; 12 bases align to TRBD2. CDR1 is LGHNA, CDR2 YSLEER, per germline. The J segment lost 1 base and the V segment lost 4 bases, leaving 5 bases of the junction unmatched. The CDR3 has 16 residues.

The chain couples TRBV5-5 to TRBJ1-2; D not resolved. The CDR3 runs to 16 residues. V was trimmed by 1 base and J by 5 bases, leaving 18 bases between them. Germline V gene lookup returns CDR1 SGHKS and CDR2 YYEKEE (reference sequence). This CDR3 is CASSLIIDAAIYGYTF. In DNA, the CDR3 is TGTGCCAGCAGCTTGATCATAGACGCTGCTATTTATGGCTACACCTTC.

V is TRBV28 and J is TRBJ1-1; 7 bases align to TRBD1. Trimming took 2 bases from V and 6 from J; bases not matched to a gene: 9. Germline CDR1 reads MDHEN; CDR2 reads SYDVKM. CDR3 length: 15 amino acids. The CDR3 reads CASSLGDRVKSEAFF. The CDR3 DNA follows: TGTGCCAGCAGTTTAGGTGACAGGGTGAAATCTGAAGCTTTCTTT.

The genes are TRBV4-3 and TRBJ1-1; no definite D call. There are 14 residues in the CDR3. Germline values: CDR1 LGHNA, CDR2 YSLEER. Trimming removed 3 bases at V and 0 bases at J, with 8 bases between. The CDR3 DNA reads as TGCGCCAGCAGCCAGTTTTGGATGAACACTGAAGCTTTCTTT. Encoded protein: CASSQFWMNTEAFF.

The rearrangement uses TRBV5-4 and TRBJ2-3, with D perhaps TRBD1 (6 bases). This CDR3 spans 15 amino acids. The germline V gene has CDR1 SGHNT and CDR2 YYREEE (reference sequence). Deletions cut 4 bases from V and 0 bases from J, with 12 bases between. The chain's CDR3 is CASSPTDRSTDTQYF. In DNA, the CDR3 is TGTGCCAGCAGCCCTACTGACAGGAGCACAGATACGCAGTATTTT.

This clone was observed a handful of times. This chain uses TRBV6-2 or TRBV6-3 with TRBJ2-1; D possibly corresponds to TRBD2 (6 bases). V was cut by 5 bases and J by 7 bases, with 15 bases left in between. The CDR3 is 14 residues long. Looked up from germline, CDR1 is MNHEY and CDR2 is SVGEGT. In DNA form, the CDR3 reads TGTGCCAGCAGTCGCCCCGGGGGAAGGAATGAGCAGTTCTTC. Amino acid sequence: CASSRPGGRNEQFF.

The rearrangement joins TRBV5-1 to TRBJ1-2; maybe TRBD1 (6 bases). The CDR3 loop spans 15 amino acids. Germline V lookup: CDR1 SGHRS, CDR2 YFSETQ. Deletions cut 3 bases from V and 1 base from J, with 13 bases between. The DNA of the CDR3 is TGCGCCAGCAGCTCCTCCGGGACATATAACTATGGCTACACCTTC. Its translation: CASSSSGTYNYGYTF.